The 27 T cell receptor beta chains given below trace back to one sample, sequenced in a study of T-cell memory formation after mild COVID-19. From the 5' RACE reads, TCRdb called clonotypes with MiXCR, one entry per CDR3 protein. Here the sample spans around 45,000 distinct CDR3 sequences, 8% to 10% being singletons. The sequencing sample was made of PBMCs or a T cell subset sorted from them (not recorded which). All receptors come from an adult woman who had mild COVID-19 (a few samples of this study predate the infection). Cell type and time point are not known.

This clonotype appeared many times. This chain uses TRBV29-1 with TRBJ2-1; TRBD2 matches at 7 bases. The germline gives CDR1 SQVTM, CDR2 ANQGSEA. The V gene end was trimmed by 4 bases and the J gene end by 2 bases; junction bases not matched to a gene: 8. The CDR3 covers 15 residues. CDR3 loop: CSVARDYTAYNEQFF. For the CDR3, the DNA is TGCAGCGTTGCCCGGGACTACACCGCCTACAATGAGCAGTTCTTC.

The V and J genes are TRBV20-1 and TRBJ2-2, with 10 bases lining up with TRBD2. From germline, CDR1 is DFQATT and CDR2 SNEGSKA (reference sequence). The CDR3 spans 16 residues. The junction had 5 bases not matched to a gene; V was cut back by 3 bases and J by 1 base. The CDR3 sequence: CSASPGTSENTGELFF. CDR3 coding DNA: TGCAGTGCTAGTCCAGGGACTAGCGAGAACACCGGGGAGCTGTTTTTT.

This clonotype was observed a handful of times. The rearrangement joins TRBV4-2 to TRBJ2-5, with D unclear. Trimming stripped 0 bases from V and 4 bases from J, with 9 bases between. The CDR3 spans 14 residues. Germline CDR1 reads LGHNA; CDR2 reads YNFKEQ. CDR3 loop: CASSQDSKGETQYF. The CDR3 DNA reads TGTGCCAGCAGCCAAGATAGTAAGGGAGAGACCCAGTACTTC.

This clonotype has more than one count but fewer than ten. The V and J genes are TRBV10-3 and TRBJ1-3; no definite D call. Deletions cut 3 bases from V and 0 bases from J, with 9 bases between. The V gene's germline CDR1 is ENHRY and CDR2 SYGVKD. CDR3 length equals 15 residues. The CDR3 DNA sequence: TGTGCCATCAGTGAACAGCTCCACTCTGGAAACACCATATATTTT. It encodes CAISEQLHSGNTIYF.

This clonotype was seen a few times. The chain couples TRBV7-3 to TRBJ2-1; 7 nucleotides line up with TRBD1. Germline V lookup: CDR1 SGHTA, CDR2 FQGTGA. This CDR3 has 15 residues. The junction had 6 bases not matched to a gene; V was cut back by 2 bases and J by 5 bases. The CDR3 region is CASSLPKGANNEQFF. The CDR3 coding sequence is TGTGCCAGCAGCTTACCAAAGGGGGCGAACAATGAGCAGTTCTTC.

In this sample, this clonotype turned up many times. The chain uses TRBV7-2 and TRBJ1-6, with a possible D match to TRBD1 (6 bases). V was shortened by 3 bases and J by 8 bases, with 11 bases between the two germline ends. This CDR3 comprises 14 residues. Germline V gene lookup returns CDR1 SGHTA and CDR2 FQGNSA. This CDR3 is CASSFRGRDSPLHF. CDR3 nucleotides: TGTGCCAGCAGCTTCCGGGGGCGGGATTCACCCCTCCACTTT. The full variable domain, with the rest looked up from reference TRBV7-2 and TRBJ1-6, is GAGVSQSPSNKVTEKGKDVELRCDPISGHTALYWYRQSLGQGLEFLIYFQGNSAPDKSGLPSDRFSAERTGGSVSTLTIQRTQQEDSAVYLCASSFRGRDSPLHFGNGTRLTVT.

There are a few counts of this clonotype. This chain connects TRBV4-1 to TRBJ1-4; D perhaps matches TRBD1 (6 bases). V was cut by 1 base and J by 0 bases, with 12 bases left in between. The CDR3 contains 17 residues. Germline V CDR1 and CDR2: MGHRA, YSYEKL. DNA for the CDR3: TGCGCCAGCAGCCAAGCCCCACACAGGGCAACTAATGAAAAACTGTTTTTT. Amino acid sequence: CASSQAPHRATNEKLFF.

This clonotype was counted ten times or more. The chain links TRBV24-1 to TRBJ2-3; either TRBD1 or TRBD2 may supply D (5 bases each). This CDR3 has 13 residues. V lost 3 bases and J 6 bases, leaving 9 bases between the germline ends. In germline, CDR1 is KGHDR, CDR2 SFDVKD. CDR3 protein: CATSDPREDTQYF. The CDR3 DNA reads as TGTGCCACCAGTGATCCCAGGGAGGATACGCAGTATTTT.

This clonotype was seen a few times. J is TRBJ2-3 and V is TRBV3-1, with TRBD2 identical over 8 bases. CDR3 length: 16 amino acids. V gave up 1 base and J gave up 4 bases; unmatched junction bases: 7. The germline gives CDR1 LGHDT, CDR2 YNNKEL (reference sequence). The CDR3 sequence: CASSQVSGVSADTQYF. The CDR3 bases are TGTGCCAGCAGCCAAGTTAGCGGGGTTTCGGCAGATACGCAGTATTTT.

The V and J genes are TRBV5-1 and TRBJ2-3; D is possibly TRBD2 (5 bases). This CDR3 contains 15 residues. V lost 0 bases and J 2 bases, leaving 10 bases between the germline ends. Germline values: CDR1 SGHRS, CDR2 YFSETQ. This CDR3 reads CASSLAGMNTDTQYF. The CDR3 DNA is TGCGCCAGCAGCTTGGCCGGGATGAACACAGATACGCAGTATTTT.

This rearrangement joins TRBV12-3 or TRBV12-4 to TRBJ2-6, with D unresolved. Trimming removed 8 bases at V and 1 base at J, with 6 bases between. The CDR3 is 13 residues long. The CDR3 nucleotides are TGTGCCAGCTTAAGGTCTGGGGCCAACGTCCTGACTTTC. Amino acids: CASLRSGANVLTF.

CDR3 loop: CASSFSGRGYEQFF. Written as DNA, the CDR3 is TGTGCCAGCAGCTTTAGCGGGAGGGGTTATGAGCAGTTCTTC. The genes are TRBV7-3 and TRBJ2-1, with 11 bases that match TRBD2. CDR1 SGHTA and CDR2 FQGTGA come from the germline V gene. The J segment lost 8 bases and the V segment lost 3 bases, leaving 3 bases of the junction unmatched. This CDR3 is 14 amino acids long.

This clonotype was seen many times. This sequence joins TRBV24-1 and TRBJ2-1; TRBD2 agrees at 9 bases. J was trimmed by 4 bases and V by 6 bases; bases with no gene match: 6. The CDR3 runs 15 residues. Germline CDR1 KGHDR, CDR2 SFDVKD. CDR3 sequence: CATSSQRGVYNEQFF. The CDR3 DNA sequence: TGTGCCACCAGTTCCCAGCGGGGGGTTTACAATGAGCAGTTCTTC.

The table lists this clonotype with many counts. The V gene is TRBV5-1, the J gene TRBJ2-5; a possible D gene is TRBD2 (5 bases). The V end lost 0 bases, the J end lost 5 bases, and 14 bases lay between the germline ends. This CDR3 contains 15 residues. Looked up from germline, CDR1 is SGHRS and CDR2 is YFSETQ. CDR3 protein: CASSLEGPGWETQYF. The CDR3 coding sequence is TGCGCCAGCAGCTTGGAAGGACCGGGGTGGGAGACCCAGTACTTC.

This chain connects TRBV5-5 to TRBJ1-2; TRBD1 agrees at 11 bases. Germline CDR1 and CDR2: SGHKS and YYEKEE (reference sequence). CDR3 length: 15 amino acids. The trim removed 3 bases at V and 8 bases at J, leaving 9 bases unmatched. The CDR3 protein is CASSYRDRGALGYTF. In DNA form, the CDR3 reads TGTGCCAGCAGCTACCGGGACAGGGGGGCTCTCGGCTACACCTTC.

The sample holds a few counts of this clonotype. The chain joins TRBV27 to TRBJ2-2; no clear D gene. V gave up 8 bases and J gave up 5 bases, with 3 bases separating them. Germline CDR1 and CDR2: MNHEY and SMNVEV (reference sequence). The CDR3 sequence is 10 residues long. CDR3 residues: CASPTGELFF. The CDR3 nucleotides are TGTGCCAGCCCGACCGGGGAGCTGTTTTTT.

This clonotype was observed a few times. The junction and the germline gene differ at one end; a read error may be behind it. The rearrangement links TRBV29-1 to TRBJ1-1; perhaps TRBD1 as D (6 bases). CDR1 and CDR2 from the germline V gene are SQVTM and ANQGSEA. This CDR3 region has 11 residues. CDR3 protein: CSVHQGPAMIF. The CDR3 bases are TGCAGCGTTCACCAGGGGCCTGCTATGATCTTT.

This clonotype showed up many times. The V call is TRBV24-1, the J call TRBJ2-1; 9 positions match TRBD2. CDR3 length: 17 residues. Germline V gene lookup returns CDR1 KGHDR and CDR2 SFDVKD. The junction had 7 bases not matched to a gene; V was cut back by 4 bases and J by 1 base. In DNA, the CDR3 is TGTGCCACCAGTGACTGGGGGCGGGAGGGGTCCTACAATGAGCAGTTCTTC. Its translation is CATSDWGREGSYNEQFF.

By share, this clonotype ranks as medium-sized. This rearrangement joins TRBV10-3 to TRBJ1-5; D is possibly TRBD1 (5 bases). The CDR3 consists of 15 residues. Germline CDR1 ENHRY, CDR2 SYGVKD. Trimming shortened V by 4 bases and J by 0 bases, and 10 bases separated the two germline ends. CDR3 amino acids: CAISVGEFSNQPQHF. The CDR3 DNA reads as TGTGCCATCAGTGTGGGGGAATTTAGCAATCAGCCCCAGCATTTT.

This clonotype showed up just a few times. The chain recombines TRBV24-1 with TRBJ2-1, with D tentatively TRBD1 (5 bases). The CDR3 is made up of 18 amino acids. The V end lost 0 bases, the J end lost 4 bases, and 18 bases lay between the germline ends. The germline V gene has CDR1 KGHDR and CDR2 SFDVKD. Here the CDR3 DNA reads TGTGCCACCAGTGATTTGCCGAGCAACACCGCAGGGTACAATGAGCAGTTCTTC. This sequence encodes CATSDLPSNTAGYNEQFF.

The chain joins TRBV30 to TRBJ2-3, with D unresolved. CDR1 is GTSNPN and CDR2 is SVGIG in the germline V gene (reference sequence). This CDR3 has 12 amino acids. The V gene lost 2 bases and the J gene lost 0 bases, with 3 bases spanning the gap. This chain's CDR3 is CAWSPSTDTQYF. DNA of the CDR3: TGTGCCTGGAGTCCGAGCACAGATACGCAGTATTTT.

This clonotype has just a few counts. The V and J genes are TRBV6-1 and TRBJ1-5; D is unresolved. CDR3 size: 15 residues. The V and J ends lost 6 bases and 0 bases respectively, with 12 bases between them. Germline CDR1 is MNHNS and CDR2 is SASEGT. The CDR3 region has the DNA TGTGCCAGCAGGGGCGGCCCATATAGCAATCAGCCCCAGCATTTT. Translating gives CASRGGPYSNQPQHF.

The J gene is TRBJ1-5, the V gene TRBV12-3 or TRBV12-4; weak D call: TRBD1 (5 bases). V lost 3 bases and J lost 4, with 10 bases in between. The CDR3 totals 14 residues. CDR3 nucleotide sequence: TGTGCCAGCAGTTTCGGGGGGTTAAATCAGCCCCAGCATTTT. Protein product: CASSFGGLNQPQHF.

V gene TRBV7-8 combines with J gene TRBJ1-1; D gene ambiguous. The CDR3 is made up of 16 amino acids. Germline V gene lookup returns CDR1 SGHVS and CDR2 FQNEAQ. V was pared by 1 base and J by 1 base, with 13 bases between. For the CDR3, the DNA is TGTGCCAGCAGCTTAGTTTTAAGGGCGGGGAACACTGAAGCTTTCTTT. Encoded protein: CASSLVLRAGNTEAFF.

V and J are TRBV18 and TRBJ2-1; TRBD2 aligns across 10 bases. The CDR3 is 16 amino acids. V lost 0 bases to trimming and J lost 12 bases; unmatched junction nucleotides: 11. The germline CDR1 and CDR2 sequences are KGHSH and LQKENI. This chain's CDR3 is CASSPPGLASRGGQFF. The CDR3 bases are TGTGCCAGCTCACCACCGGGACTAGCGAGCCGGGGGGGGCAGTTCTTC.

This chain uses TRBV11-3 with TRBJ2-1; 9 bases agree with TRBD2. The ends lost 6 bases at V and 10 bases at J; junction bases unmatched: 7. In germline, CDR1 is SGHNT, CDR2 YENEEA. The CDR3 loop spans 13 amino acids. The CDR3 sequence is CASRTSGRQEQFF. DNA for the CDR3: TGTGCCAGCAGGACGAGCGGGAGGCAAGAGCAGTTCTTC. Drawing the rest from reference TRBV11-3 and TRBJ2-1, the complete variable domain is EAGVVQSPRYKIIEKKQPVAFWCNPISGHNTLYWYLQNLGQGPELLIRYENEEAVDDSQLPKDRFSAERLKGVDSTLKIQPAELGDSAVYLCASRTSGRQEQFFGPGTRLTVL.

V and J are TRBV19 and TRBJ1-5; D perhaps matches TRBD1 (5 bases). V dropped 7 bases and J dropped 1 base, with 11 bases sitting between them. Germline CDR1 LNHDA, CDR2 SQIVND (reference sequence). The CDR3 length is 14 residues. CDR3 sequence (DNA): TGTGCCAGTACCATAAGGGACAGCAATCAGCCCCAGCATTTT. Its protein product is CASTIRDSNQPQHF.